The present T cell receptor beta chain was sequenced within a study of blood T cells in healthy people across ages. RNA extraction gave at least 5 micrograms of total RNA per sample. It was with a sample-barcoded 5' primer and a J-beta primer mix that a second PCR of about 6 to 11 cycles was run. Every cDNA was tagged by a template-switch adaptor with 12 random nucleotides. In TCRdb, the 5' RACE reads were re-called with MiXCR into one record per CDR3 protein. Seen here are approximately 810,000 distinct CDR3 sequences, under 40% observed once, and the top ten hold 10% to 15%. Germline lookup yields CDR1 MNHEY and CDR2 SMNVEV (reference sequence). The CDR3 extends over 14 amino acids. V lost 1 base, J lost 5 bases, and 11 bases lay in between. This clonotype was found a few times.

This TCR came from a man aged 18 to 29 in good health. The gene calls are TRBV27 and TRBJ2-5; D might be TRBD2 (5 bases). The sequenced sample was blood. In DNA, the CDR3 is TGTGCCAGCAGTTTATGGGCTAGAGGGGAGACCCAGTACTTC. Translation: CASSLWARGETQYF.